This record covers a single TCR beta chain. Its antigen remains unknown. The source of the sample is a study of T cells after posttransplantation cyclophosphamide. General study results and limits: Recipient CMV seropositivity and CMV reactivation strongly tracked TRB clonality. Donor CD8+ memory clones often dominated recipient blood repertoires at later times.

The assay was immunoSEQ multiplex PCR, and TCRdb's table has in-frame clones only and misses some. Among roughly 30,000 clones listed, about 91% were seen once. CDR3 length: 15 residues. The germline CDR1 and CDR2 sequences are MNHNS and SASEGT. Trimming left V 1 base short and J 5 bases short, with 14 bases between. The naive gate required viable CD3+CD4+ or CD3+CD8+ cells with CCR7+CD45RA+CD45RO-CD95-CD27+CD28+ phenotype. On the day of bone marrow donation, the related graft donor provided peripheral blood. Specimen: naive CD4+ T cells sorted from blood. The chain is built from TRBV6-1 and TRBJ2-5; TRBD1 might be the D (6 bases). The receptor was derived from a man aged 25-45 years in good health and a related stem cell transplant donor. The CDR3 nucleotides read TGTGCCAGCAGTGAAGGTGTAGGGGGTGGGGAGACCCAGTACTTC. It translates to CASSEGVGGGETQYF.